The next 10 T cell receptor beta chains were all read from a single sample in a study of technical replicates of blood from several donors. TCRdb's table, derived via immunoSEQ multiplex PCR, lists solely in-frame clones and lacks some. The sample includes 65,000 to 85,000 clones, 95% to 98% of them seen just once. Specimen: T cells isolated from PBMCs. All receptors come from a human donor in good health.

CDR3 nucleotide sequence: TGCGCCAGCAGCTTGACTAGCGTTGGGCTGAATGAGCAGTTCTTC. This encodes CASSLTSVGLNEQFF. The gene calls are TRBV5-1 and TRBJ2-1, with 7 bases fitting TRBD2. This CDR3 has 15 residues. The ends lost 1 base at V and 7 bases at J; junction bases unmatched: 8. The germline CDR1 and CDR2 sequences are SGHRS and YFSETQ.

The rearrangement joins TRBV18 to TRBJ2-1; 8 nucleotides agree with TRBD2. Per the germline V gene, CDR1 is KGHSH and CDR2 is LQKENI. The CDR3 loop spans 14 amino acids. Unmatched junction bases numbered 10, after V lost 6 bases and J lost 9 bases. The CDR3 DNA is TGTGCCAGCTCGCCGCGGGAGGATATGGGTGAGCAGTTCTTC. Translating gives CASSPREDMGEQFF.

V and J are TRBV10-3 and TRBJ2-2; 11 bases map to TRBD2. The length of the CDR3 is 14 residues. Germline CDR1 ENHRY, CDR2 SYGVKD. The V segment lost 6 bases and the J segment 7 bases; nucleotides outside the gene matches: 4. The CDR3 nucleotides are TGTGCCATCAGACTAGCGGGAGTTAGCGGGGAGCTGTTTTTT. It codes for CAIRLAGVSGELFF.

The chain employs TRBV5-1 and TRBJ2-5; D unresolved. Trimming left V 3 bases short and J 0 bases short, with 12 bases between. The CDR3 covers 15 residues. The V gene's germline CDR1 is SGHRS and CDR2 YFSETQ. The CDR3 sequence is CASSWQHNNQETQYF. The CDR3 DNA is TGCGCCAGCAGCTGGCAACACAACAACCAAGAGACCCAGTACTTC.

This sequence joins TRBV30 and TRBJ1-1; D gene uncertain. The germline V gene encodes CDR1 GTSNPN and CDR2 SVGIG (reference sequence). V lost 5 bases to trimming and J lost 0 bases, with 7 bases between them. The CDR3 is made up of 12 amino acids. The CDR3 nucleotides read TGTGCCTGGGGCAGTCTGAACACTGAAGCTTTCTTT. This translates into CAWGSLNTEAFF.

The chain recombines TRBV5-8 with TRBJ1-4; D is unclear. The germline gives CDR1 SGHTS, CDR2 YDEGEE. The CDR3 runs 15 residues. The V end lost 4 bases, the J end lost 6 bases, and 16 bases lay between the germline ends. CDR3 coding DNA: TGTGCCAGCAGCCCGCTTTTACGCGACTATGAAAAACTGTTTTTT. This gives the protein CASSPLLRDYEKLFF.

The rearrangement uses TRBV28 and TRBJ1-1; TRBD1 is a possible D gene (5 bases). Germline V gives CDR1 MDHEN, CDR2 SYDVKM. V was shortened by 3 bases and J by 3 bases, with 20 bases between the two germline ends. This CDR3 spans 17 amino acids. In nucleotides, the CDR3 is TGTGCCAGCAGTTTTCTTGTTGGGACTCTCCTGGACACTGAAGCTTTCTTT. Translated: CASSFLVGTLLDTEAFF.

This clone was detected only once. V is TRBV7-8 and J is TRBJ2-7; D perhaps matches TRBD2 (5 bases). The germline gives CDR1 SGHVS, CDR2 FQNEAQ. V gave up 5 bases and J gave up 4 bases, with 12 bases separating them. The CDR3 consists of 13 residues. The CDR3, as DNA: TGTGCCAGCAGCCTAACGGGGATATACGAGCAGTACTTC. Encoded protein: CASSLTGIYEQYF.

V and J are TRBV6-1 and TRBJ2-6; the D is unclear. V dropped 10 bases and J dropped 0 bases, with 7 bases sitting between them. This CDR3 has 13 residues. CDR1 is MNHNS, CDR2 SASEGT, per germline. CDR3 DNA: TGTGCCACTGAGAGCTCTGGGGCCAACGTCCTGACTTTC. Amino acids: CATESSGANVLTF.

This clone was recorded a few times. This chain connects TRBV21-1 to TRBJ2-1; the table assigns TRBD2, which was not confirmed against the DNA. TRBV21-1 is noted as a pseudogene. This CDR3 region has 11 residues. The CDR3 DNA reads TGTGCCAGCAGAGCGGGAGCTTGTCAGTTCTTC. Residues: CASRAGACQFF.